Here is one T cell receptor beta chain with its context. Source study methods: Reference gene primers were amplified, and this amplification served to estimate nucleated cell counts. Measured with immunoSEQ multiplex PCR; TCRdb has only the in-frame clones, and not every one. The DNA was the basis for D and trimming; V, J and clone size are from that table. The data show roughly 230,000 clones, approximately 85% seen once. The data originate from a study of blood T cell repertoires in COVID-19. Study-level information: Sites across the United States, Italy and Spain contributed samples from acute and convalescent COVID-19. From T cells, B-cell-depleted T cells, or PBMCs came the material, which was cDNA or gDNA.

The clonotype was recovered from a man aged 35-49 years with acute or convalescent COVID-19. Sequencing was done on a sample of peripheral blood.

CDR3 nucleotides: TGTGCCATCAAAAACAGCTACAATGAGCAGTTCTTC. Translating gives CAIKNSYNEQFF. This chain connects TRBV10-3 to TRBJ2-1; D gene uncertain. Trimming left V 7 bases short and J 3 bases short, with 7 bases between. The CDR3 extends over 12 amino acids. Per germline, CDR1 ENHRY and CDR2 SYGVKD.